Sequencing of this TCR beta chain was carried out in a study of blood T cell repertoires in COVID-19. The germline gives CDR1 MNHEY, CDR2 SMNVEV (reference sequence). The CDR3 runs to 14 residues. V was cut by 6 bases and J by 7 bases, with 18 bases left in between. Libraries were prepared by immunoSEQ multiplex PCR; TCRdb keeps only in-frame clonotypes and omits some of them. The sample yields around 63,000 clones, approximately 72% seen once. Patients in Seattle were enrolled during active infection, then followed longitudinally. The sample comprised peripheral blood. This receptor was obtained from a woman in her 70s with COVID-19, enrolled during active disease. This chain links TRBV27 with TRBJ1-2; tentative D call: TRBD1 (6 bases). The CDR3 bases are TGTGCCAGCAGCCCAGACCGGACAGTCGGTGGCTACACCTTC. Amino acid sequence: CASSPDRTVGGYTF.